The source of this TCR beta chain is a study of shared clonotypes between healthy human individuals. Study findings and constraints: The study found about 5% of naive CD4 clonotypes shared across a handful of donors.

In regard to this clone: Its target is unknown. This specimen includes other DNA sequences encoding the same CDR3.

Some clones are missing from TCRdb's copy, which holds only in-frame ones; the method was immunoSEQ multiplex PCR. In the table there are under 2.5 million clones, 92% of which are singletons. CDR1 SGHRS and CDR2 YFSETQ come from the germline V gene. The CDR3 is made up of 15 amino acids. The V gene end was trimmed by 8 bases and the J gene end by 7 bases; junction bases not matched to a gene: 11. The chain combines TRBV5-1 with TRBJ2-1, with 11 bases identical to TRBD2. Specimen: naive CD4+ T cells from PBMCs. The subset denotes: CD45RA+ positively selected. The receptor comes from a man aged 18 to 29 in good health. Some clones in this sample may be carry-over from other donors' samples. The CDR3 loop is CASSPTSGSLNEQFF. CDR3 in DNA: TGCGCCAGTTCCCCCACTAGCGGGAGTTTGAATGAGCAGTTCTTC.